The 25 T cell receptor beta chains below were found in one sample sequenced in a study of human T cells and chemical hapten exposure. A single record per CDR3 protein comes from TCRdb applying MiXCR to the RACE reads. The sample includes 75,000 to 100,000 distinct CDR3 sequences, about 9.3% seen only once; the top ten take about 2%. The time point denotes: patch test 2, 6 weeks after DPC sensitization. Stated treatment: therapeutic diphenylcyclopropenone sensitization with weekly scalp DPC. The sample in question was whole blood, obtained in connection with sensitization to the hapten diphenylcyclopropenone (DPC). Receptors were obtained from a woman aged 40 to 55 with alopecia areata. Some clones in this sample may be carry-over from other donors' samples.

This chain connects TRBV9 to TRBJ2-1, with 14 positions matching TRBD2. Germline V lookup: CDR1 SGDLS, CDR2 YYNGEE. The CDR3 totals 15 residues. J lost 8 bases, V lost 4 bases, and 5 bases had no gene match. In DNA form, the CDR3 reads TGTGCCAGCAGCCATGGGACTAGCGGGAGTTATGAGCAGTTCTTC. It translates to CASSHGTSGSYEQFF.

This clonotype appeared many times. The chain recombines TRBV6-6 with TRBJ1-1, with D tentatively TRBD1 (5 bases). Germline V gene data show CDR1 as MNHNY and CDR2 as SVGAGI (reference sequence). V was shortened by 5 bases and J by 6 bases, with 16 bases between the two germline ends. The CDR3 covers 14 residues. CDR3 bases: TGTGCCAGCAGTGGGGCGGAGCGGGGGTCTGAAGCTTTCTTT. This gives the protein CASSGAERGSEAFF.

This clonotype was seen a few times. CDR3 coding DNA: TGTGCCAGCAGCCAAGATGGCGGACCCTCCGAGCAGTTCTTC. Protein: CASSQDGGPSEQFF. The chain joins TRBV4-2 to TRBJ2-1, with no clear D. The CDR3 is 14 amino acids. V was clipped by 0 bases and J by 10 bases, with 13 bases between them. Germline lookup yields CDR1 LGHNA and CDR2 YNFKEQ.

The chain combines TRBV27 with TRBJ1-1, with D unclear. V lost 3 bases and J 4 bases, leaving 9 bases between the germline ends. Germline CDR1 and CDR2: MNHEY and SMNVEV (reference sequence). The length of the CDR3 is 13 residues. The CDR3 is CASSLNPGTEAFF. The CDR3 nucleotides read TGTGCCAGCAGTTTGAATCCGGGCACTGAAGCTTTCTTT.

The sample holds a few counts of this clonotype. CDR3 residues: CASSTTGIGTDTQYF. The CDR3 nucleotides read TGTGCCAGCAGCACGACCGGGATAGGCACAGATACGCAGTATTTT. The chain couples TRBV7-3 to TRBJ2-3; the D gene is possibly TRBD2 (5 bases). V was trimmed by 5 bases and J by 1 base, leaving 13 bases between them. CDR3 length: 15 amino acids. Germline CDR1 is SGHTA and CDR2 is FQGTGA.

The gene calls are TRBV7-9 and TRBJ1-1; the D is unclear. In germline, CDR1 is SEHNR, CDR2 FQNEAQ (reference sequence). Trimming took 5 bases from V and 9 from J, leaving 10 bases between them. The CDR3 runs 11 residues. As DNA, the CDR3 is TGTGCCAGCAGCCCGGGCTTGAAAGCTTTCTTT. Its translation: CASSPGLKAFF.

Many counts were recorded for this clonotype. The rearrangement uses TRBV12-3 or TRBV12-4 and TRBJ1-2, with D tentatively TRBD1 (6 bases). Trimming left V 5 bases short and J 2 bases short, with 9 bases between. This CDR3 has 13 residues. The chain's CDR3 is CASSKGQNYGYTF. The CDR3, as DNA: TGTGCCAGCAGTAAGGGACAAAACTATGGCTACACCTTC.

The CDR3 reads CASSVTGGGFYEQYF. The CDR3 region has the DNA TGTGCCAGCAGCGTCACCGGAGGGGGCTTCTACGAGCAGTACTTC. This chain joins TRBV9 and TRBJ2-7; possible D gene TRBD1, 7 bases. Germline V gene lookup returns CDR1 SGDLS and CDR2 YYNGEE. The CDR3 sequence is 15 residues long. Trimming pared 2 bases from V and 3 bases from J, leaving 15 bases between.

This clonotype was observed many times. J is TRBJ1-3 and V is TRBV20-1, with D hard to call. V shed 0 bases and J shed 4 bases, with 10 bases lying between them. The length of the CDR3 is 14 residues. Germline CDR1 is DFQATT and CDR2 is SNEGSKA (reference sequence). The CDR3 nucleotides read TGCAGTGCTAGAGAAGGGTCTAGGGGAAACACCATATATTTT. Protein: CSAREGSRGNTIYF.

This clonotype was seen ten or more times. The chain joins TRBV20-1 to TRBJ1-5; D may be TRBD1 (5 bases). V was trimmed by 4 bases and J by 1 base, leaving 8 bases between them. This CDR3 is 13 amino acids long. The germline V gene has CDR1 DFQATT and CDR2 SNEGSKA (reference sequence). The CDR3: CSANGASNQPQHF. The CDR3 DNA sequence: TGCAGTGCTAATGGGGCCAGCAATCAGCCCCAGCATTTT.

The DNA for the CDR3 is TGTGCCAGCAGCTCTAATCAAGGGGAAATCACTGAAGCTTTCTTT. Its protein is CASSSNQGEITEAFF. The V and J genes are TRBV3-1 and TRBJ1-1; a weak D match, TRBD1 (5 bases). Trimming removed 5 bases from V and 4 bases from J, with 17 bases in between. This CDR3 has 15 amino acids. From germline, CDR1 is LGHDT and CDR2 YNNKEL (reference sequence).

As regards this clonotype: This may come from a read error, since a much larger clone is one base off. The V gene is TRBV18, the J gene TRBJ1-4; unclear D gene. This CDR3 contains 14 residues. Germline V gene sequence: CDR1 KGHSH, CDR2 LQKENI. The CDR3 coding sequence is TGTGCCAGCTCACCACGGGCAGCTAATGAAAAACTGTTATTT. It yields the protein CASSPRAANEKLLF. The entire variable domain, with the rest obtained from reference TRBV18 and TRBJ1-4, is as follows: NAGVMQNPRHLVRRRGQEARLRCSPMKGHSHVYWYRQLPEEGLKFMVYLQKENIIDESGMPKERFSAEFPKEGPSILRIQQVVRGDSAAYFCASSPRAANEKLLFGSGTQLSVL.

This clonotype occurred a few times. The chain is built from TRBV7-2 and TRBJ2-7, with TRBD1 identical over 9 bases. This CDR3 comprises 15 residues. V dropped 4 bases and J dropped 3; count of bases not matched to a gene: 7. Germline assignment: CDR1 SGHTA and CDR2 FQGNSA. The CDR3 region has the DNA TGTGCCAGCAGCTCGACCGGGACAGGGCACTACGAGCAGTACTTC. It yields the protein CASSSTGTGHYEQYF.

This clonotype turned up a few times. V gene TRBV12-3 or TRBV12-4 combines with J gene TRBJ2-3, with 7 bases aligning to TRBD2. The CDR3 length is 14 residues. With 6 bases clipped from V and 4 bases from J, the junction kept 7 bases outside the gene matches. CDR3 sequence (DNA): TGTGCCAGCAGCCCATCAGCGGGACCAGATACGCAGTATTTT. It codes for CASSPSAGPDTQYF.

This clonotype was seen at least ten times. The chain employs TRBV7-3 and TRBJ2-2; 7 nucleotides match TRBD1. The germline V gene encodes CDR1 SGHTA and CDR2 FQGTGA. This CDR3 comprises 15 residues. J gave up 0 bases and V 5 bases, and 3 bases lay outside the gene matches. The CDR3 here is CASSPGQANTGELFF. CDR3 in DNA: TGTGCCAGCAGCCCTGGACAGGCGAACACCGGGGAGCTGTTTTTT.

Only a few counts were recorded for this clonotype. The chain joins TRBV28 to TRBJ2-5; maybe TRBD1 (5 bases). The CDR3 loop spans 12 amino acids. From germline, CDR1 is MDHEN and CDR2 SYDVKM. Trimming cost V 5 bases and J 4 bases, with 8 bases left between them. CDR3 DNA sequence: TGTGCCAGCAGTCAGGGCTCAGAGACCCAGTACTTC. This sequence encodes CASSQGSETQYF.

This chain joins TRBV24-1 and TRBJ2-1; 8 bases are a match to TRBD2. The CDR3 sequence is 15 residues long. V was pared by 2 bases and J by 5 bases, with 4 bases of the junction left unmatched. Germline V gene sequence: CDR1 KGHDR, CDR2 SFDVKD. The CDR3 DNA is TGTGCCACCAGTGATTCTAGCGGGCCAAACAATGAGCAGTTCTTC. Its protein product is CATSDSSGPNNEQFF.

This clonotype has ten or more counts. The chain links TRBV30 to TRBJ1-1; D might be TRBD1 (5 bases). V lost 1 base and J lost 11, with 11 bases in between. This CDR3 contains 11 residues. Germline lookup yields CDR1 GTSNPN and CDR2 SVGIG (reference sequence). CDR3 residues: CAWSGQSRAFF. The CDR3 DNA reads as TGTGCCTGGAGTGGACAGTCACGGGCTTTCTTT.

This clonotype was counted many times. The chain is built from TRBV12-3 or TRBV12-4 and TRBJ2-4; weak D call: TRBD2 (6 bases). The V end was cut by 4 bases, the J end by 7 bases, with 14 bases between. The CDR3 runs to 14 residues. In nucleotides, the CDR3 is TGTGCCAGCAGTTCCCGGGAGTCTGGTAACATTCAGTACTTC. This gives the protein CASSSRESGNIQYF.

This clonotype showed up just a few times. The CDR3 is CASSFYGSNEKLFF. The CDR3 DNA reads as TGTGCCAGCAGCTTCTACGGCTCGAATGAAAAACTGTTTTTT. The chain recombines TRBV7-2 with TRBJ1-4; D not certain. The CDR3 extends over 14 amino acids. V lost 3 bases and J lost 5, with 10 bases in between. Germline CDR1 reads SGHTA; CDR2 reads FQGNSA.

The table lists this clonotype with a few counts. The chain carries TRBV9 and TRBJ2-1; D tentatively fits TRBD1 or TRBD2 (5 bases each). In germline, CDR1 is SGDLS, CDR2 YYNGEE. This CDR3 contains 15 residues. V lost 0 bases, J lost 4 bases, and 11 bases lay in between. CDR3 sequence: CASSVAGPPYNEQFF. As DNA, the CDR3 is TGTGCCAGCAGCGTAGCGGGACCCCCTTACAATGAGCAGTTCTTC.

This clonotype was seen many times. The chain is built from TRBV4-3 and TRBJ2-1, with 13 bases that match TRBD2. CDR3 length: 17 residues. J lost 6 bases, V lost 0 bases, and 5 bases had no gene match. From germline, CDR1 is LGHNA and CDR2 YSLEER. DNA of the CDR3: TGCGCCAGCAGCCAAGATCTAAGGACTAGCGGGAGCAATGAGCAGTTCTTC. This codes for CASSQDLRTSGSNEQFF.

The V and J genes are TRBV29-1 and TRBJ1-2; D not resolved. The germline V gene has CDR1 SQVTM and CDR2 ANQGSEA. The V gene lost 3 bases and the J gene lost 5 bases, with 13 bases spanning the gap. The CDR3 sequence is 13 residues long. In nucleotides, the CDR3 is TGCAGCGTTGACATTCAGTCCGCTTATGGCTACACCTTC. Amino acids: CSVDIQSAYGYTF.

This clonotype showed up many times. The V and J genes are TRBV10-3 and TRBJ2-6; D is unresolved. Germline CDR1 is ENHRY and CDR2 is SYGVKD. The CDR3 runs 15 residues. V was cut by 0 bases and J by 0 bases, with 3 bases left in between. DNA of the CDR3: TGTGCCATCAGTGAGTCGGACTCTGGGGCCAACGTCCTGACTTTC. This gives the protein CAISESDSGANVLTF.

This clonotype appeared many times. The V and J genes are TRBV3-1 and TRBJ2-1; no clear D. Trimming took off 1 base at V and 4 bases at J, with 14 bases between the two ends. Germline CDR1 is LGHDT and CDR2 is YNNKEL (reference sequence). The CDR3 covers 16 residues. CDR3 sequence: CASSQAGTLNYNEQFF. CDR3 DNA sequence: TGTGCCAGCAGCCAAGCTGGTACTCTCAATTACAATGAGCAGTTCTTC.